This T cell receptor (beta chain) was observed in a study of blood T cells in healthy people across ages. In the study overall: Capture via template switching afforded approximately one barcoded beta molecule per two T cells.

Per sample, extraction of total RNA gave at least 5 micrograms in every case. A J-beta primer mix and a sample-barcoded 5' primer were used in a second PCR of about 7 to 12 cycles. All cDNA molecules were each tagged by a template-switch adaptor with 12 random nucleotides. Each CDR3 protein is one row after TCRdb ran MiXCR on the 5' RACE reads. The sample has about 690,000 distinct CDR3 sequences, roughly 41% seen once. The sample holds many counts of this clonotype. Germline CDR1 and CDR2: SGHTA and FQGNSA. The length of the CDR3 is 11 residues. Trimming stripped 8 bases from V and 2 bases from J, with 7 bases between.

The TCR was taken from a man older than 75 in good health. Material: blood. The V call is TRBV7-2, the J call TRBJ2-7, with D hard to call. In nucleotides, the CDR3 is TGTGCCAGCCCCCTGGCCTACGAGCAGTACTTC. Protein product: CASPLAYEQYF.